Each of the 29 T cell receptor beta chains below was sequenced from the same sample in a study of response to subunit inactivated influenza vaccine. TCRdb used MiXCR to reprocess the RT-PCR reads, holding one entry per CDR3 protein. The table records fewer than 650,000 distinct CDR3 sequences, about an eighth of them present only once. The sample consisted of PBMCs from blood, taken about 40 days after vaccination. The origin of the receptors is a man aged 50 or older who received an inactivated influenza vaccine.

This clonotype was picked up a small number of times. This chain connects TRBV20-1 to TRBJ2-3; D might be TRBD1 (5 bases). Germline V gives CDR1 DFQATT, CDR2 SNEGSKA (reference sequence). The CDR3 sequence is 15 residues long. Trimming removed 0 bases from V and 1 base from J, with 11 bases in between. In DNA, the CDR3 is TGCAGTGCTAGAGATCAGGGCACGGGCACAGATACGCAGTATTTT. As protein: CSARDQGTGTDTQYF.

This clonotype was counted only a few times. The V call is TRBV5-6, the J call TRBJ2-7; D is unresolved. The germline V gene encodes CDR1 SGHDT and CDR2 YYEEEE. The V gene lost 0 bases and the J gene lost 2 bases, with 9 bases spanning the gap. This CDR3 spans 14 amino acids. CDR3 bases: TGTGCCAGCAGCTTGGTGTCTACTCCCTACGAGCAGTACTTC. The encoded protein is CASSLVSTPYEQYF.

The chain is built from TRBV5-5 and TRBJ2-7, with a possible D match to TRBD1 (5 bases). The germline V gene has CDR1 SGHKS and CDR2 YYEKEE (reference sequence). The CDR3 is 14 residues long. Trimming stripped 4 bases from V and 0 bases from J, with 11 bases between. The CDR3 coding sequence is TGTGCCAGCAGCCTGACAGTATCCTCCTACGAGCAGTACTTC. Translation gives CASSLTVSSYEQYF.

This chain joins TRBV27 and TRBJ2-1; 11 positions agree with TRBD2. CDR1 MNHEY and CDR2 SMNVEV come from the germline V gene (reference sequence). This CDR3 comprises 13 residues. V lost 4 bases and J lost 14; bases outside the gene matches: 7. For the CDR3, the DNA is TGTGCCAGCAGTTATATAGCGGGGGGGGGAGAGTTCTTC. This translates into CASSYIAGGGEFF.

This clonotype turned up a few times. The chain couples TRBV7-2 to TRBJ2-7; TRBD1 matches at 8 bases. V lost 2 bases and J lost 5; bases outside the gene matches: 5. This CDR3 has 14 residues. From germline, CDR1 is SGHTA and CDR2 FQGNSA. Written as DNA, the CDR3 is TGTGCCAGCAGCTTAAGACAGGGGCGAAACGAGCAGTACTTC. Encoded protein: CASSLRQGRNEQYF.

This clonotype turned up a few times. The genes are TRBV11-2 and TRBJ2-7; no definite D call. The germline gives CDR1 SGHAT, CDR2 FQNNGV. CDR3 length: 14 residues. V was shortened by 6 bases and J by 3 bases, with 15 bases between the two germline ends. The CDR3 loop is CASRSGRTLYEQYF. The CDR3 nucleotides read TGTGCCAGCAGATCCGGACGGACCCTCTACGAGCAGTACTTC.

The chain has TRBV7-8 and TRBJ2-2; perhaps TRBD2 as D (7 bases). The V gene's germline CDR1 is SGHVS and CDR2 FQNEAQ. Trimming shortened V by 0 bases and J by 5 bases, and 13 bases separated the two germline ends. There are 16 residues in the CDR3. CDR3: CASSLAGGAETGELFF. DNA of the CDR3: TGTGCCAGCAGCTTAGCGGGGGGGGCGGAGACCGGGGAGCTGTTTTTT.

The table lists this clonotype with a few counts. The chain links TRBV4-1 to TRBJ2-7, with a possible D match to TRBD2 (6 bases). Trimming removed 1 base at V and 4 bases at J, with 14 bases between. This CDR3 contains 15 residues. Germline lookup yields CDR1 MGHRA and CDR2 YSYEKL. The DNA of the CDR3 is TGCGCCAGCAGCCAAGCCAGGGACTTGGCATACGAGCAGTACTTC. This encodes CASSQARDLAYEQYF.

The chain has TRBV12-3 or TRBV12-4 and TRBJ1-5, with unresolved D. Between the trimmed V and J ends, which lost 0 bases and 7 bases, there was a span of 10 bases. This CDR3 is built from 14 residues. This CDR3 reads CASSLAGSEQPQHF. CDR3 coding DNA: TGTGCCAGCAGTTTAGCAGGATCAGAACAGCCCCAGCATTTT.

The gene calls are TRBV7-2 and TRBJ2-1, with 8 bases matching TRBD2. The CDR3 length is 13 residues. The germline V gene encodes CDR1 SGHTA and CDR2 FQGNSA. Losses at the gene ends were 6 bases for V and 6 bases for J; bases not matched to a gene: 4. In nucleotides, the CDR3 is TGTGCCAGCAGACCGGGACTAGTCAATGAGCAGTTCTTC. It encodes CASRPGLVNEQFF.

This sequence joins TRBV6-5 and TRBJ2-1, with TRBD2 identical over 12 bases. Germline trimming cut 6 bases from V and 12 bases from J; bases unmatched to any gene: 3. There are 12 residues in the CDR3. Germline V gene data show CDR1 as MNHEY and CDR2 as SVGAGI. CDR3 loop: CASRGLAGPQFF. CDR3 DNA: TGTGCCAGCAGGGGACTAGCGGGCCCGCAGTTCTTC.

The table lists this clonotype with a few counts. V and J are TRBV20-1 and TRBJ2-3; weak D call: TRBD2 (6 bases). The CDR3 is made up of 14 amino acids. V was cut by 0 bases and J by 1 base, with 8 bases left in between. The germline V gene has CDR1 DFQATT and CDR2 SNEGSKA (reference sequence). The DNA of the CDR3 is TGCAGTGCTAGAGACGCTAGCGGCACAGATACGCAGTATTTT. Encoded protein: CSARDASGTDTQYF.

This clonotype was seen a few times. The chain recombines TRBV9 with TRBJ2-7, with D possibly TRBD1 on 5 matching bases. The CDR3 consists of 13 residues. V lost 3 bases and J lost 4, with 11 bases in between. The germline V gene encodes CDR1 SGDLS and CDR2 YYNGEE. In DNA form, the CDR3 reads TGTGCCAGCAGCGCCACAGGAAGTTACGAGCAGTACTTC. Translated: CASSATGSYEQYF.

The J gene is TRBJ2-7, the V gene TRBV11-2, with 12 bases that match TRBD2. Per germline, CDR1 SGHAT and CDR2 FQNNGV. V lost 0 bases to trimming and J lost 2 bases; unmatched junction nucleotides: 5. The CDR3 contains 17 residues. CDR3 sequence reads: CASSLEVSSGGAYEQYF. DNA for the CDR3: TGTGCCAGCAGCTTAGAGGTATCTAGCGGGGGGGCCTACGAGCAGTACTTC.

This clonotype was observed a few times. The chain has TRBV9 and TRBJ2-1; the match to TRBD2 covers 7 bases. This CDR3 comprises 15 residues. Trimming took 0 bases from V and 4 from J; bases not matched to a gene: 4. Germline loops: CDR1 SGDLS, CDR2 YYNGEE. This CDR3 reads CASSVAGGGYNEQFF. The CDR3 DNA is TGTGCCAGCAGCGTAGCGGGCGGGGGTTACAATGAGCAGTTCTTC.

CDR3 loop: CASSQSGAETQYF. CDR3 in DNA: TGTGCCAGCAGCCAATCTGGGGCCGAGACCCAGTACTTC. This rearrangement joins TRBV3-1 to TRBJ2-5; a weak D match, TRBD1 (5 bases). V was cut by 2 bases and J by 5 bases, with 9 bases left in between. The CDR3 consists of 13 residues. Germline V gives CDR1 LGHDT, CDR2 YNNKEL (reference sequence).

This clonotype was detected many times. DNA of the CDR3: TGTGCCAGCAGCTCCCAAGGCGTAAGGACTGAAGCTTTCTTT. It yields the protein CASSSQGVRTEAFF. The J gene is TRBJ1-1, the V gene TRBV7-2; D is undetermined. Trimming removed 4 bases from V and 5 bases from J, with 14 bases in between. Germline lookup yields CDR1 SGHTA and CDR2 FQGNSA. CDR3 length: 14 residues.

This clonotype has a handful of counts. The gene calls are TRBV20-1 and TRBJ2-2, with D perhaps TRBD2 (6 bases). V was trimmed by 2 bases and J by 5 bases, leaving 12 bases between them. Germline values: CDR1 DFQATT, CDR2 SNEGSKA (reference sequence). This CDR3 is built from 14 residues. The CDR3 is CSARRDSGTGELFF. The DNA of the CDR3 is TGCAGTGCTAGACGGGACTCCGGAACCGGGGAGCTGTTTTTT.

The rearrangement links TRBV2 to TRBJ2-7; D perhaps matches TRBD1 (6 bases). This CDR3 has 16 residues. The ends were cut back, 1 base at V and 3 bases at J, with 16 bases in the middle. Germline loops: CDR1 SNHLY, CDR2 FYNNEI. The CDR3 here is CASSEGPGQAGYEQYF. The CDR3 coding sequence is TGTGCCAGCAGTGAAGGACCGGGACAAGCCGGCTACGAGCAGTACTTC.

This clonotype was seen a handful of times. V usage is TRBV12-3 or TRBV12-4 and J usage is TRBJ2-2; 9 bases are shared with TRBD1. Trimming cost V 6 bases and J 6 bases; bases outside gene matches: 5. This CDR3 is 14 amino acids long. CDR3 amino acids: CASSRDRDPGELFF. The DNA for the CDR3 is TGTGCCAGCAGCCGGGACAGGGATCCCGGGGAGCTGTTTTTT.

CDR3 amino acids: CSVEELYNEQFF. CDR3 sequence (DNA): TGCAGCGTTGAAGAACTGTACAATGAGCAGTTCTTC. V is TRBV29-1 and J is TRBJ2-1, with D unclear. The V end lost 0 bases, the J end lost 4 bases, and 4 bases lay between the germline ends. This CDR3 comprises 12 residues. Germline loops: CDR1 SQVTM, CDR2 ANQGSEA.

This clonotype has ten or more counts. The CDR3 bases are TGCAGTGCTAGATCATCGGGGGTGCGTGCCTACAATGAGCAGTTCTTC. It translates to CSARSSGVRAYNEQFF. The chain combines TRBV20-1 with TRBJ2-1, with D possibly matching TRBD2 (6 bases). V lost 2 bases and J 2 bases, leaving 16 bases between the germline ends. The CDR3 totals 16 residues. The V gene's germline CDR1 is DFQATT and CDR2 SNEGSKA (reference sequence).

This clonotype was detected only a few times. This chain joins TRBV28 and TRBJ2-3; D possibly uses TRBD1 or TRBD2 (5 bases each). This CDR3 has 13 amino acids. Per the germline V gene, CDR1 is MDHEN and CDR2 is SYDVKM. Trimming removed 7 bases from V and 8 bases from J, with 16 bases in between. CDR3 sequence: CASTRLVGTTQYF. The CDR3 DNA sequence: TGTGCCAGCACCCGATTGGTGGGGACTACGCAGTATTTT.

This rearrangement joins TRBV4-3 to TRBJ2-5; tentatively, D is TRBD1 (6 bases). The germline CDR1 and CDR2 sequences are LGHNA and YSLEER. V was trimmed by 0 bases and J by 7 bases, leaving 12 bases between them. The CDR3 runs 14 residues. The CDR3 spells CASSQEQGGGTQYF. The CDR3 DNA reads as TGCGCCAGCAGCCAAGAACAGGGTGGGGGGACCCAGTACTTC.

J is TRBJ1-2 and V is TRBV5-1, with unresolved D. The germline V and J ends were trimmed by 1 base and 4 bases, with 11 bases remaining between them. Germline CDR1 is SGHRS and CDR2 is YFSETQ. The CDR3 loop spans 14 amino acids. CDR3 in DNA: TGCGCCAGCAGCTTGACACCCCGAGGCTATGGCTACACCTTC. Its translation is CASSLTPRGYGYTF.

This clonotype occurred many times. The chain has TRBV15 and TRBJ2-3; maybe TRBD1 (5 bases). V gave up 1 base and J gave up 1 base, with 9 bases separating them. There are 15 residues in the CDR3. Germline-derived CDR1 and CDR2 are LNHNV and YYDKDF (reference sequence). CDR3 DNA sequence: TGTGCCACCAGCAGAGTTGGGGCGCGCACAGATACGCAGTATTTT. Its protein is CATSRVGARTDTQYF.

The chain couples TRBV18 to TRBJ2-3; D not resolved. Trimming removed 2 bases at V and 1 base at J, with 13 bases between. Germline V CDR1 and CDR2: KGHSH, LQKENI. This CDR3 has 16 amino acids. CDR3 sequence reads: CASSPGVRGGTDTQYF. The CDR3 DNA follows: TGTGCCAGCTCACCAGGGGTGAGAGGAGGCACAGATACGCAGTATTTT.

The genes are TRBV20-1 and TRBJ2-3; 11 nucleotides match TRBD2. Trimming at V came to 3 bases and at J to 4 bases, leaving 9 bases not matched to a gene. This CDR3 is built from 16 residues. The germline gives CDR1 DFQATT, CDR2 SNEGSKA (reference sequence). In nucleotides, the CDR3 is TGCAGTGCTAGGTTTAGCGGGAGGGCCGGGGCAGATACGCAGTATTTT. It yields the protein CSARFSGRAGADTQYF.

Worth noting for this clonotype: The DNA is left out, because the CDR3 cannot be placed on it with certainty; the CDR3 is given as TCRdb lists it. The chain joins TRBV5-1 to TRBJ2-5; the tabulated D call, TRBD1, remains unverified against the DNA. The V gene's germline CDR1 is SGHRS and CDR2 YFSETQ. Termini included, the CDR3 measures 16 amino acids. CDR3 sequence: CASSLDSPLERETQYF.